What follows are 25 T cell receptor beta chains derived from one specimen sequenced in a study of cytomegalovirus exposure and HLA in healthy donors. PCR employed 60 Vbeta and 13 Jbeta primers. Sequencing was performed with immunoSEQ multiplex PCR; in TCRdb, only in-frame clones are kept and a portion is missing. The sample shows 95,000 to 150,000 clones, about 75% of them seen only once. Sequencing was carried out using PBMCs. These receptors were taken from a man aged 55 to 70 in good health and CMV-seropositive.

The chain is built from TRBV19 and TRBJ2-1; weak D call: TRBD2 (6 bases). Per germline, CDR1 LNHDA and CDR2 SQIVND (reference sequence). Trimming removed 1 base from V and 0 bases from J, with 16 bases in between. This CDR3 region has 18 residues. The CDR3 reads CASSIGRGLLSSYNEQFF. CDR3 nucleotides: TGTGCCAGTAGTATAGGTAGAGGACTACTTAGCTCCTACAATGAGCAGTTCTTC.

J is TRBJ1-4 and V is TRBV19, with D hard to call. The CDR3 is made up of 17 amino acids. V shed 3 bases and J shed 2 bases, with 16 bases lying between them. Germline CDR1 LNHDA, CDR2 SQIVND (reference sequence). In DNA, the CDR3 is TGTGCCAGTAGTATCGGGATTTTCGGCGGGACTAATGAAAAACTGTTTTTT. Translating gives CASSIGIFGGTNEKLFF.

V usage is TRBV7-9 and J usage is TRBJ2-1; 7 nucleotides align to TRBD2. The V gene end was trimmed by 4 bases and the J gene end by 3 bases; junction bases not matched to a gene: 12. The CDR3 runs 17 residues. The V gene's germline CDR1 is SEHNR and CDR2 FQNEAQ (reference sequence). CDR3: CASSSLLGSGDYNEQFF. The CDR3 nucleotides are TGTGCCAGCAGCTCGCTCCTAGGAAGCGGGGACTACAATGAGCAGTTCTTC.

The rearrangement uses TRBV18 and TRBJ2-6, with TRBD2 as a possible D gene (6 bases). This CDR3 region has 17 residues. CDR1 is KGHSH, CDR2 LQKENI, per germline. Trimming removed 2 bases from V and 3 bases from J, with 14 bases in between. The CDR3 loop is CASSPSQGGYGANVLTF. The CDR3 bases are TGTGCCAGCTCACCATCCCAGGGAGGATATGGGGCCAACGTCCTGACTTTC.

The chain employs TRBV7-9 and TRBJ2-1, with D possibly being TRBD2 (6 bases). Germline CDR1 reads SEHNR; CDR2 reads FQNEAQ (reference sequence). V gave up 5 bases and J gave up 7 bases, with 21 bases separating them. The CDR3 loop spans 16 amino acids. In nucleotides, the CDR3 is TGTGCCAGCAGCCGAGATGGGGGGAGAGGAAGGAATGAGCAGTTCTTC. Translating gives CASSRDGGRGRNEQFF.

The chain joins TRBV2 to TRBJ2-7; 9 positions agree with TRBD1. Germline V gene sequence: CDR1 SNHLY, CDR2 FYNNEI. This CDR3 region has 15 residues. V lost 6 bases to trimming and J lost 0 bases; unmatched junction nucleotides: 6. The CDR3 region has the DNA TGTGCCAGCAGAGAGGGGACAGGGAGCTCCTACGAGCAGTACTTC. It yields the protein CASREGTGSSYEQYF.

The V gene is TRBV15, the J gene TRBJ2-3; a possible D gene is TRBD1 (5 bases). Trimming took off 4 bases at V and 6 bases at J, with 11 bases between the two ends. The CDR3 length is 13 residues. Germline loops: CDR1 LNHNV, CDR2 YYDKDF (reference sequence). CDR3 in amino acids: CATSTQGRDTQYF. CDR3 sequence (DNA): TGTGCCACCAGCACTCAGGGTCGCGATACGCAGTATTTT.

The chain employs TRBV11-2 and TRBJ1-1; 9 bases are shared with TRBD1. V was pared by 3 bases and J by 8 bases, with 13 bases of the junction left unmatched. Germline assignment: CDR1 SGHAT and CDR2 FQNNGV. The length of the CDR3 is 16 residues. CDR3 sequence: CASSFSLGTGNGEAFF. The CDR3 bases are TGTGCCAGCAGCTTTTCCTTAGGGACAGGGAACGGGGAAGCTTTCTTT.

The rearrangement uses TRBV27 and TRBJ1-5, with 9 bases matching TRBD1. The V gene end was trimmed by 5 bases and the J gene end by 3 bases; junction bases not matched to a gene: 5. The V gene's germline CDR1 is MNHEY and CDR2 SMNVEV (reference sequence). The CDR3 is 15 amino acids. The CDR3 DNA sequence: TGTGCCAGCAGTAGCGGGACAGGGATCAATCAGCCCCAGCATTTT. Protein product: CASSSGTGINQPQHF.

V gene TRBV11-2 combines with J gene TRBJ2-7, with 10 bases that match TRBD1. Germline lookup yields CDR1 SGHAT and CDR2 FQNNGV. The V segment lost 4 bases and the J segment 6 bases; nucleotides outside the gene matches: 6. CDR3 length: 14 residues. CDR3 nucleotide sequence: TGTGCCAGCAGCTATGGGACAGGGGCAGGCGAGCAGTACTTC. Amino acid sequence: CASSYGTGAGEQYF.

The chain links TRBV2 to TRBJ2-5; 10 bases are shared with TRBD1. The J call may be faulty, since TRBJ2-7 better matches the DNA end. Germline V gene lookup returns CDR1 SNHLY and CDR2 FYNNEI. This CDR3 contains 15 residues. This CDR3 is CASSRPDRGKDEQYF. The CDR3 nucleotides are TGTGCCAGCAGCCGGCCGGACAGGGGGAAGGACGAGCAGTACTTC.

The table lists this clone with a few counts. This chain links TRBV2 with TRBJ2-5, with 7 bases fitting TRBD2. This CDR3 comprises 13 residues. Per the germline V gene, CDR1 is SNHLY and CDR2 is FYNNEI. With 6 bases clipped from V and 3 bases from J, the junction kept 4 bases outside the gene matches. The CDR3 spells CASRIAGKETQYF. CDR3 in DNA: TGTGCCAGCAGGATAGCGGGTAAAGAGACCCAGTACTTC.

V and J are TRBV5-1 and TRBJ2-3; 12 bases fit TRBD2. The germline gives CDR1 SGHRS, CDR2 YFSETQ. Trimming cost V 1 base and J 4 bases; bases outside gene matches: 4. The CDR3 covers 16 residues. The CDR3 DNA reads as TGCGCCAGCAGCTTGTCGCTAGCGGGAGGGTCAGATACGCAGTATTTT. Residues: CASSLSLAGGSDTQYF.

The chain employs TRBV11-3 and TRBJ2-1; TRBD1 matches at 8 bases. The CDR3 totals 15 residues. Trimming took 1 base from V and 7 from J; bases not matched to a gene: 6. Per germline, CDR1 SGHNT and CDR2 YENEEA. This CDR3 reads CASSLGTGKGNEQFF. In DNA form, the CDR3 reads TGTGCCAGCAGCTTAGGGACAGGGAAGGGGAATGAGCAGTTCTTC.

The J gene is TRBJ1-1, the V gene TRBV6-1; TRBD1 aligns across 7 bases. The CDR3 loop spans 14 amino acids. In germline, CDR1 is MNHNS, CDR2 SASEGT. J lost 1 base, V lost 7 bases, and 6 bases had no gene match. The CDR3 loop is CASKEGQKNTEAFF. CDR3 DNA: TGTGCCAGCAAAGAGGGACAGAAGAACACTGAAGCTTTCTTT.

Here the CDR3 DNA reads TGTGCCAGTAGAGGTGGGAGGGACGGCGGGGAGCTGTTTTTT. Translated, it gives CASRGGRDGGELFF. The V and J genes are TRBV19 and TRBJ2-2; TRBD2 matches at 7 bases. Germline lookup yields CDR1 LNHDA and CDR2 SQIVND (reference sequence). After removal of 6 bases from V and 7 bases from J, the junction contained 8 bases not matched to a gene. The CDR3 has 14 amino acids.

This clone was observed a few times. The chain couples TRBV7-2 to TRBJ1-2; weak D call: TRBD1 (5 bases). This CDR3 contains 15 residues. Trimming shortened V by 1 base and J by 4 bases, and 13 bases separated the two germline ends. The germline gives CDR1 SGHTA, CDR2 FQGNSA. The chain's CDR3 is CASSLGSGSGYGYTF. The CDR3 region has the DNA TGTGCCAGCAGCTTAGGGTCAGGGTCGGGCTATGGCTACACCTTC.

This clone has a single count. The chain links TRBV4-1 to TRBJ2-7; possible D gene TRBD2, 5 bases. Trimming cost V 1 base and J 6 bases, with 16 bases left between them. Germline V CDR1 and CDR2: MGHRA, YSYEKL. The CDR3 runs 15 residues. The CDR3 DNA reads TGCGCCAGCAGCCAAGTTGTCCCGGGGATCGGCGAGCAGTACTTC. This encodes CASSQVVPGIGEQYF.

The chain carries TRBV6-1 and TRBJ1-5; no clear D gene. Germline CDR1 MNHNS, CDR2 SASEGT. Trimming left V 7 bases short and J 2 bases short, with 12 bases between. CDR3 length: 14 amino acids. CDR3 in amino acids: CASTEATGNQPQHF. The CDR3 DNA follows: TGTGCCAGCACTGAGGCCACAGGCAATCAGCCCCAGCATTTT.

The chain has TRBV15 and TRBJ1-2; D perhaps matches TRBD1 (5 bases). CDR1 is LNHNV, CDR2 YYDKDF, per germline (reference sequence). V lost 1 base and J lost 5, with 11 bases in between. CDR3 length: 14 residues. The CDR3 sequence is CATSRGQSPYGYTF. The DNA for the CDR3 is TGTGCCACCAGCAGAGGACAGTCCCCTTATGGCTACACCTTC.

This chain uses TRBV29-1 with TRBJ2-1; maybe TRBD2 (6 bases). V was cut by 0 bases and J by 4 bases, with 16 bases left in between. The CDR3 consists of 16 residues. Germline-derived CDR1 and CDR2 are SQVTM and ANQGSEA. CDR3 sequence reads: CSVEDPAGTIYNEQFF. In DNA form, the CDR3 reads TGCAGCGTTGAAGATCCGGCGGGGACCATATACAATGAGCAGTTCTTC.

This chain connects TRBV7-2 to TRBJ2-7; perhaps TRBD2 as D (6 bases). CDR1 SGHTA and CDR2 FQGNSA come from the germline V gene. The V and J ends lost 5 bases and 6 bases respectively, with 17 bases between them. This CDR3 has 14 residues. DNA of the CDR3: TGTGCCAGCAGCGTTACCGGGAGACTCGGCGAGCAGTACTTC. Protein product: CASSVTGRLGEQYF.

In its sample, this clone was seen once. The V call is TRBV6-4, the J call TRBJ2-1, with TRBD2 matching 8 bases. Germline CDR1 is MRHNA and CDR2 is SNTAGT. CDR3 size: 14 residues. The junction had 5 bases not matched to a gene; V was cut back by 3 bases and J by 7 bases. The CDR3, as DNA: TGTGCCAGCAGTGAGCGGCCTAGCGGGAATGAGCAGTTCTTC. This encodes CASSERPSGNEQFF.

V usage is TRBV2 and J usage is TRBJ1-4, with D tentatively TRBD1 (6 bases). Germline loops: CDR1 SNHLY, CDR2 FYNNEI. The CDR3 loop spans 16 amino acids. Trimming took off 1 base at V and 4 bases at J, with 13 bases between the two ends. This chain's CDR3 is CASSEGTVVYNEKLFF. CDR3 nucleotide sequence: TGTGCCAGCAGTGAAGGGACAGTTGTCTATAATGAAAAACTGTTTTTT.

The chain joins TRBV2 to TRBJ2-5, with D hard to call. The CDR3 extends over 12 amino acids. The germline gives CDR1 SNHLY, CDR2 FYNNEI. Trimming pared 5 bases from V and 2 bases from J, leaving 6 bases between. This CDR3 reads CASSFRQETQYF. The CDR3 nucleotides are TGTGCCAGCAGTTTCCGTCAAGAGACCCAGTACTTC. The variable domain in full, with the rest retrieved from reference TRBV2 and TRBJ2-5, is EPEVTQTPSHQVTQMGQEVILRCVPISNHLYFYWYRQILGQKVEFLVSFYNNEISEKSEIFDDQFSVERPDGSNFTLKIRSTKLEDSAMYFCASSFRQETQYFGPGTRLLVL.